Presented here are 20 T cell receptor beta chains from one specimen sequenced in a study of technical replicates of blood from several donors. Some clones are missing from TCRdb's copy, which holds only in-frame ones; the method was immunoSEQ multiplex PCR. The sample lists tens of thousands of clones; about 95% were seen once. Sample: T cells isolated from PBMCs. These TCRs come from a human donor in good health.

The rearrangement joins TRBV28 to TRBJ2-3; maybe TRBD1 (5 bases). Trimming took 3 bases from V and 0 from J, leaving 7 bases between them. Germline CDR1 MDHEN, CDR2 SYDVKM. The CDR3 runs 14 residues. The CDR3 DNA reads as TGTGCCAGCAGTTTGGACATTAGCACAGATACGCAGTATTTT. Translation gives CASSLDISTDTQYF.

This sequence joins TRBV29-1 and TRBJ2-3, with 10 positions matching TRBD2. The germline V gene encodes CDR1 SQVTM and CDR2 ANQGSEA. This CDR3 contains 14 residues. V trimming: 7 bases; J trimming: 1 base; junction bases outside the gene matches: 5. DNA for the CDR3: TGCAGCGCAAGCGGGAGGGGAGGCACAGATACGCAGTATTTT. It translates to CSASGRGGTDTQYF.

V and J are TRBV19 and TRBJ1-2, with D possibly TRBD1 on 5 matching bases. With 6 bases removed from V and 5 bases from J, the gap between germline ends came to 10 bases. The CDR3 loop spans 12 amino acids. Germline CDR1 and CDR2: LNHDA and SQIVND (reference sequence). This chain's CDR3 is CASRWGDYGYTF. In DNA, the CDR3 is TGTGCCAGTAGGTGGGGGGATTATGGCTACACCTTC.

V is TRBV5-1 and J is TRBJ2-3; 11 bases agree with TRBD2. The CDR3 runs 15 residues. The germline V gene has CDR1 SGHRS and CDR2 YFSETQ. J was trimmed by 4 bases and V by 0 bases; bases with no gene match: 1. The CDR3 sequence: CASSLETSGADTQYF. CDR3 bases: TGCGCCAGCAGCTTGGAGACTAGCGGGGCAGATACGCAGTATTTT.

V gene TRBV30 combines with J gene TRBJ2-1; TRBD2 matches 8 bases. Germline values: CDR1 GTSNPN, CDR2 SVGIG (reference sequence). The junction had 10 bases not matched to a gene; V was cut back by 5 bases and J by 4 bases. The CDR3 sequence is 15 residues long. CDR3 bases: TGTGCCTGGGCGCTATCTAGCGGGTATTACAATGAGCAGTTCTTC. Protein: CAWALSSGYYNEQFF.

The chain links TRBV5-1 to TRBJ1-4, with 7 bases lining up with TRBD1. V was clipped by 2 bases and J by 3 bases; unmatched bases: 7. Per the germline V gene, CDR1 is SGHRS and CDR2 is YFSETQ. The CDR3 length is 16 residues. CDR3: CASSFSPGQSNEKLFF. CDR3 DNA: TGCGCCAGCAGCTTTTCTCCGGGACAGTCTAATGAAAAACTGTTTTTT. The entire variable domain, with the rest obtained from reference TRBV5-1 and TRBJ1-4, is as follows: KAGVTQTPRYLIKTRGQQVTLSCSPISGHRSVSWYQQTPGQGLQFLFEYFSETQRNKGNFPGRFSGRQFSNSRSEMNVSTLELGDSALYLCASSFSPGQSNEKLFFGSGTQLSVL.

The chain employs TRBV27 and TRBJ2-7; 7 bases agree with TRBD2. V trimming: 2 bases; J trimming: 3 bases; junction bases outside the gene matches: 10. Per the germline V gene, CDR1 is MNHEY and CDR2 is SMNVEV (reference sequence). CDR3 length: 16 residues. The CDR3 is CASSLHQRGPNYEQYF. The CDR3 region has the DNA TGTGCCAGCAGTTTACACCAGCGGGGCCCCAACTACGAGCAGTACTTC.

V usage is TRBV28 and J usage is TRBJ2-6; weak D call: TRBD1 (6 bases). Germline CDR1 reads MDHEN; CDR2 reads SYDVKM. The V end was cut by 9 bases, the J end by 4 bases, with 16 bases between. The CDR3 loop spans 15 amino acids. The CDR3 is CASHTGLLGANVLTF. As DNA, the CDR3 is TGTGCCAGTCACACAGGGCTATTGGGGGCCAACGTCCTGACTTTC.

The CDR3 region has the DNA TGCGCCAGCAGCCCCGCTTTTGGCAGAATGAACACTGAAGCTTTCTTT. The encoded protein is CASSPAFGRMNTEAFF. This sequence joins TRBV4-1 and TRBJ1-1, with D unclear. This CDR3 has 16 residues. Germline CDR1 reads MGHRA; CDR2 reads YSYEKL. Trimming pared 4 bases from V and 0 bases from J, leaving 15 bases between.

This clone occurred once. The chain uses TRBV7-6 and TRBJ2-3, with 7 positions matching TRBD2. The CDR3 consists of 15 residues. Per germline, CDR1 SGHVS and CDR2 FNYEAQ. Trimming at V came to 0 bases and at J to 0 bases, leaving 0 bases not matched to a gene. CDR3 loop: CASSLASGSTDTQYF. In nucleotides, the CDR3 is TGTGCCAGCAGCTTAGCTAGCGGGAGCACAGATACGCAGTATTTT.

This chain joins TRBV30 and TRBJ1-1; a weak D match, TRBD1 (6 bases). This CDR3 spans 12 amino acids. The germline V gene encodes CDR1 GTSNPN and CDR2 SVGIG (reference sequence). V was pared by 2 bases and J by 5 bases, with 9 bases between. CDR3 amino acids: CAWSLQGTEAFF. The CDR3 DNA sequence: TGTGCCTGGAGTTTACAGGGAACTGAAGCTTTCTTT.

The V gene is TRBV2, the J gene TRBJ1-3; TRBD1 might be the D (6 bases). V dropped 3 bases and J dropped 4 bases, with 13 bases sitting between them. The CDR3 totals 15 residues. The germline gives CDR1 SNHLY, CDR2 FYNNEI. The CDR3 DNA reads as TGTGCCAGCAGTGATTACGGACAGTCCGGAAACACCATATATTTT. Protein product: CASSDYGQSGNTIYF.

The chain links TRBV19 to TRBJ2-7; weak D call: TRBD2 (5 bases). Germline CDR1 and CDR2: LNHDA and SQIVND (reference sequence). Trimming stripped 9 bases from V and 5 bases from J, with 17 bases between. CDR3 size: 13 residues. The CDR3 DNA is TGTGCCAGCGATGCCGACCCCGGGGACGAGCAGTACTTC. The encoded protein is CASDADPGDEQYF.

The chain combines TRBV12-5 with TRBJ2-3, with D possibly matching TRBD2 (5 bases). The V and J ends lost 5 bases and 7 bases respectively, with 13 bases between them. This CDR3 has 13 amino acids. Germline-derived CDR1 and CDR2 are LGHNT and FRNRAP. CDR3 in DNA: TGTGCTAGTGGTGCAAACGTCGGGAATACGCAGTATTTT. Its translation: CASGANVGNTQYF.

V usage is TRBV11-2 and J usage is TRBJ1-2, with D tentatively TRBD1 (6 bases). Germline V gene lookup returns CDR1 SGHAT and CDR2 FQNNGV. Trimming cost V 5 bases and J 2 bases, with 12 bases left between them. The CDR3 is 14 residues long. Written as DNA, the CDR3 is TGTGCCAGCAGCCTTATACAGGGCAACTATGGCTACACCTTC. It yields the protein CASSLIQGNYGYTF.

The rearrangement joins TRBV28 to TRBJ1-2; no clear D gene. Between the trimmed V and J ends, which lost 3 bases and 5 bases, there was a span of 7 bases. This CDR3 is 12 amino acids long. CDR1 is MDHEN and CDR2 is SYDVKM in the germline V gene. The chain's CDR3 is CASSFGSYGYTF. CDR3 nucleotide sequence: TGTGCCAGCAGTTTCGGGTCTTATGGCTACACCTTC.

This rearrangement joins TRBV6-1 to TRBJ1-4; TRBD1 might be the D (6 bases). The CDR3 length is 13 residues. V gave up 6 bases and J gave up 5 bases, with 10 bases separating them. Germline assignment: CDR1 MNHNS and CDR2 SASEGT. CDR3 nucleotides: TGTGCCAGCAGGGACAGCCGGAATGAAAAACTGTTTTTT. This translates into CASRDSRNEKLFF.

The chain has TRBV5-1 and TRBJ2-3; 9 nucleotides line up with TRBD2. Germline V gene lookup returns CDR1 SGHRS and CDR2 YFSETQ. The CDR3 has 16 amino acids. V lost 4 bases and J lost 0; bases outside the gene matches: 6. The CDR3 here is CASSRSGSPSTDTQYF. CDR3 bases: TGCGCCAGCAGCCGTAGCGGGAGCCCTAGCACAGATACGCAGTATTTT. Full variable domain (rest looked up from reference TRBV5-1 and TRBJ2-3): KAGVTQTPRYLIKTRGQQVTLSCSPISGHRSVSWYQQTPGQGLQFLFEYFSETQRNKGNFPGRFSGRQFSNSRSEMNVSTLELGDSALYLCASSRSGSPSTDTQYFGPGTRLTVL.

V and J are TRBV6-1 and TRBJ2-7; D is undetermined. The germline V gene encodes CDR1 MNHNS and CDR2 SASEGT. Trimming took off 5 bases at V and 7 bases at J, with 12 bases between the two ends. The CDR3 is 12 residues long. The CDR3 nucleotides are TGTGCCAGCAGTTCTACAGTGTGGGAGCAGTACTTC. Encoded protein: CASSSTVWEQYF.

The rearrangement links TRBV7-8 to TRBJ2-7; D may be TRBD1 (5 bases). Germline V gene data show CDR1 as SGHVS and CDR2 as FQNEAQ. The CDR3 consists of 15 residues. The V end was cut by 2 bases, the J end by 0 bases, with 11 bases between. CDR3 amino acids: CASSLSRVGSYEQYF. CDR3 nucleotide sequence: TGTGCCAGCAGCTTAAGCAGGGTTGGCTCCTACGAGCAGTACTTC.